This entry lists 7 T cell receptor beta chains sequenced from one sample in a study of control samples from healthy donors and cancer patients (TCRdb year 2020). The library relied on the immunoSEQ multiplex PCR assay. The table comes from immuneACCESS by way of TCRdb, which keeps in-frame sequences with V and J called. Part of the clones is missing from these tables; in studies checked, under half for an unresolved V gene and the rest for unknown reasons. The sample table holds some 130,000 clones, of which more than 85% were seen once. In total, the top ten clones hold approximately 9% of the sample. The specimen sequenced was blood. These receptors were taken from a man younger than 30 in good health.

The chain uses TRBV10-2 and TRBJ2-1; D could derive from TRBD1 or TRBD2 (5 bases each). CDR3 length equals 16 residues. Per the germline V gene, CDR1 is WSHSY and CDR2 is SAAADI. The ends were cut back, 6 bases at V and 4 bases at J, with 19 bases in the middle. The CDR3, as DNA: TGCGCCAGCAGGGCCTACTCCGGGACGGATTACAATGAGCAGTTCTTC. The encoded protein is CASRAYSGTDYNEQFF.

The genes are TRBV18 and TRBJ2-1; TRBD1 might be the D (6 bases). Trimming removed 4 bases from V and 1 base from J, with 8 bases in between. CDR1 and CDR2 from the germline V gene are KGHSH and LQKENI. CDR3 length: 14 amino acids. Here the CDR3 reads CASSLDRSYNEQFF. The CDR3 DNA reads TGTGCCAGCTCACTCGACAGGTCCTACAATGAGCAGTTCTTC.

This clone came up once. As DNA, the CDR3 is TGTGCCAGCAGTGGCACGACAGGTCTTGAAGCTTTCTTT. Protein sequence: CASSGTTGLEAFF. The chain carries TRBV12-3 or TRBV12-4 and TRBJ1-1; D is perhaps TRBD1 (6 bases). V shed 5 bases and J shed 7 bases, with 14 bases lying between them. The CDR3 extends over 13 amino acids.

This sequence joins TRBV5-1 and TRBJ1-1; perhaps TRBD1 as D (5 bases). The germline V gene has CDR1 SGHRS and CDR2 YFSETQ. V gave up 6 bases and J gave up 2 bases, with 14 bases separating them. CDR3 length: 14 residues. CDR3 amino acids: CASTRDPKNTEAFF. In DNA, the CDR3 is TGCGCCAGCACACGGGACCCAAAAAACACTGAAGCTTTCTTT.

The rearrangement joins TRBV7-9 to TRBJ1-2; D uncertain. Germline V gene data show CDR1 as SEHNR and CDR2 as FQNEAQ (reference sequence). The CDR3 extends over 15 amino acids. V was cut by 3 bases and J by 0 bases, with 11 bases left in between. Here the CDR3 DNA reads TGTGCCAGCAGCTTCACCGGAAAAGCTAACTATGGCTACACCTTC. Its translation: CASSFTGKANYGYTF.

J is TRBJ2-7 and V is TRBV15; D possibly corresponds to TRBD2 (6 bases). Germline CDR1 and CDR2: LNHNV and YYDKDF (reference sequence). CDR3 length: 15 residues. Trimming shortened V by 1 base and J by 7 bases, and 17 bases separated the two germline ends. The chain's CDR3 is CATSRAGTGKMEQYF. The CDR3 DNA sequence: TGTGCCACCAGCAGAGCCGGGACTGGAAAGATGGAGCAGTACTTC.

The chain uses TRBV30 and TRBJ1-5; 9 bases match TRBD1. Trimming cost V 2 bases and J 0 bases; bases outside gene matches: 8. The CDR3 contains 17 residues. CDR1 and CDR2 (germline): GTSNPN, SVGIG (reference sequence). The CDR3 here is CAWSRPRQGVSNQPQHF. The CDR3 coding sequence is TGTGCCTGGAGTCGACCCCGACAGGGGGTTAGCAATCAGCCCCAGCATTTT.